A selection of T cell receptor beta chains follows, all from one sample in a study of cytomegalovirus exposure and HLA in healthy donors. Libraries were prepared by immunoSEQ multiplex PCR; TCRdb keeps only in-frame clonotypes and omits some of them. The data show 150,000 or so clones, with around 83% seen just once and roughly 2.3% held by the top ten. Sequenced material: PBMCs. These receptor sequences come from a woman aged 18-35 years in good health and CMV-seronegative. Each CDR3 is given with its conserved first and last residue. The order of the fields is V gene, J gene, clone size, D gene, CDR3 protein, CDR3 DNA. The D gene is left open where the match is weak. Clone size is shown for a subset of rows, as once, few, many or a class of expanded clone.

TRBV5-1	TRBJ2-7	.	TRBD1	CASSPRTGAYEQYF	TGCGCCAGCAGCCCAAGGACAGGGGCCTACGAGCAGTACTTC
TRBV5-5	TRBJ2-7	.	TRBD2	CASGLGLAGYEQYF	TGTGCCAGCGGTCTCGGACTAGCAGGATACGAGCAGTACTTC
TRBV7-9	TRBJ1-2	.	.	CASSLDSPMVDYTF	TGTGCCAGCAGCCTGGACAGCCCTATGGTGGACTACACCTTC
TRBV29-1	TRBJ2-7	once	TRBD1	CSVLGQGDEQYF	TGCAGCGTCTTGGGACAGGGTGACGAGCAGTACTTC
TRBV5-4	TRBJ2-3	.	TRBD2	CASSERSGGVYTQYF	TGTGCCAGCAGCGAAAGGAGCGGGGGGGTTTATACGCAGTATTTT
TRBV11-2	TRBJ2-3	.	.	CASSLTPGHTDTQYF	TGTGCCAGCAGCTTAACCCCAGGACACACAGATACGCAGTATTTT
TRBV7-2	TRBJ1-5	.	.	CASSLDSGWSINQPQHF	TGTGCCAGCAGCTTAGATTCGGGGTGGTCGATCAATCAGCCCCAGCATTTT
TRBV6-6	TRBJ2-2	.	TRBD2	CASTPGREGQGELFF	TGTGCCAGCACCCCGGGGCGGGAGGGCCAGGGGGAGCTGTTTTTT
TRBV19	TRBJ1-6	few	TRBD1	CASRTTGGFVNSPLHF	TGTGCCAGTAGAACTACAGGGGGCTTTGTTAATTCACCCCTCCACTTT
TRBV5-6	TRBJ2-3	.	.	CASSLLGDTQYF	TGTGCCAGCAGCCTCCTCGGAGATACGCAGTATTTT
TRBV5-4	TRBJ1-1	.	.	CASSLGAQNTEAFF	TGTGCCAGCAGCTTGGGCGCCCAGAACACTGAAGCTTTCTTT
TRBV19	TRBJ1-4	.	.	CASSPRQASNEKLFF	TGTGCCAGTAGTCCGAGACAGGCATCTAATGAAAAACTGTTTTTT
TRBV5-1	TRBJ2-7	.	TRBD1	CASSLGSGTDRYQYF	TGCGCCAGCAGCTTGGGGTCTGGGACAGACCGCTACCAGTACTTC
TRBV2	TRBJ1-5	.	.	CASSERTGNQPQHF	TGTGCCAGCAGTGAAAGAACAGGCAATCAGCCCCAGCATTTT
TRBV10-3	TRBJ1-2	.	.	CAISESRGRLDYGYTF	TGTGCCATCAGTGAGTCAAGGGGCAGGTTAGACTATGGCTACACCTTC
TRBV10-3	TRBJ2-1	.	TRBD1	CAIIGTATYNEQFF	TGTGCCATCATCGGGACAGCCACCTACAATGAGCAGTTCTTC
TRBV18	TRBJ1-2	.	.	CASSLSRSKEEDYGYTF	TGTGCCAGCTCACTTTCCCGTTCCAAGGAAGAGGACTATGGCTACACCTTC
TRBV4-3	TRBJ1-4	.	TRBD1	CASSQEGTGREKLFF	TGCGCCAGCAGCCAAGAGGGGACAGGTCGTGAAAAACTGTTTTTT
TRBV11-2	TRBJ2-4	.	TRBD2	CASSSAGNIQYF	TGTGCCAGCAGCTCAGCGGGGAACATTCAGTACTTC
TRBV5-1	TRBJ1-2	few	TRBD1	CASSLGQGEGYTF	TGCGCCAGCAGCTTGGGACAGGGGGAGGGCTACACCTTC
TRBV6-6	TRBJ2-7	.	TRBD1	CASRGDRASYEQYF	TGTGCCAGCAGAGGGGACAGGGCCTCCTACGAGCAGTACTTC
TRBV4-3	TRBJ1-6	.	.	CASSQADRDSPLHF	TGCGCCAGCAGCCAGGCCGACAGAGATTCACCCCTCCACTTT
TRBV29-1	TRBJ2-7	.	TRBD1	CSASSPGTGEHEQYF	TGCAGCGCCTCAAGCCCCGGGACAGGGGAGCACGAGCAGTACTTC
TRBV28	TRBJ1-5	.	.	CASIKMGGANQPQHF	TGTGCCAGCATCAAAATGGGGGGGGCAAATCAGCCCCAGCATTTT
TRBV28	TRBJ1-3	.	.	CASSLLQVVSGNTIYF	TGTGCCAGCAGTTTATTACAGGTCGTCTCTGGAAACACCATATATTTT
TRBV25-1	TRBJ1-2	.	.	CASSEVQGNLYGYTF	TGTGCCAGCAGTGAGGTTCAGGGGAATCTGTATGGCTACACCTTC
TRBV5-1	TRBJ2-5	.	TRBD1	CASSLGGQGVQETQYF	TGCGCCAGCAGCCTTGGGGGACAGGGGGTCCAAGAGACCCAGTACTTC
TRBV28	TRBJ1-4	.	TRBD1	CASNDRGRREKLFF	TGTGCCAGCAACGACAGGGGGCGACGAGAAAAACTGTTTTTT
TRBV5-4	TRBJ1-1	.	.	CASSPGGGAWTEAFF	TGTGCCAGCAGCCCCGGGGGGGGCGCTTGGACTGAAGCTTTCTTT
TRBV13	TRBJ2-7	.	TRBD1	CASSFTGTGGTYEQYF	TGTGCCAGCAGCTTCACCGGGACAGGGGGGACCTACGAGCAGTACTTC
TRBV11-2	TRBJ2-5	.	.	CASSLGAQETQYF	TGTGCCAGCAGCTTAGGAGCTCAAGAGACCCAGTACTTC
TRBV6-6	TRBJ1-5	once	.	CASSDSLSNQPQHF	TGTGCCAGCAGTGACAGCCTTAGCAATCAGCCCCAGCATTTT
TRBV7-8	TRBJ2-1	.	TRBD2	CASSSPGTSGNNEQFF	TGTGCCAGCAGCTCTCCCGGGACTAGCGGAAACAATGAGCAGTTCTTC
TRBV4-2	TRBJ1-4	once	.	CASSQARSHEKLFF	TGTGCCAGCAGCCAAGCCCGGTCCCATGAAAAACTGTTTTTT
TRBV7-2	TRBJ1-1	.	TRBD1	CASSLTGGRTEAFF	TGTGCCAGCAGCCTGACAGGGGGGCGCACTGAAGCTTTCTTT
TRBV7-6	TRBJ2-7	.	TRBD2	CASSQGTSGRPNSYEQYF	TGTGCCAGCAGCCAAGGGACTAGCGGGAGGCCGAACTCCTACGAGCAGTACTTC
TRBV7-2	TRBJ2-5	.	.	CASSLVGSSGETQYF	TGTGCCAGCAGCTTAGTGGGTAGCTCTGGCGAGACCCAGTACTTC
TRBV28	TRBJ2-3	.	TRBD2	CASSPRTSGGVLDTQYF	TGTGCCAGCAGTCCGAGGACTAGCGGGGGGGTGCTGGATACGCAGTATTTT
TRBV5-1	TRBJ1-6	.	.	CASKIRTEYSPLHF	TGCGCCAGCAAGATTCGGACAGAATATTCACCCCTCCACTTT
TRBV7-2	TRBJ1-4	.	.	CASSLQQTGEKLFF	TGTGCCAGCAGCCTACAACAGACGGGGGAAAAACTGTTTTTT
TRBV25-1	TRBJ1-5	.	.	CASRGRFNQPQHF	TGTGCCAGCAGGGGGAGGTTCAATCAGCCCCAGCATTTT
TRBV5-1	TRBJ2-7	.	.	CASSLAGVAEQYF	TGCGCCAGCAGCTTGGCCGGGGTCGCCGAGCAGTACTTC
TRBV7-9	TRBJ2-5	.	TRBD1	CSSSIGQGQRWYQETQYF	TGTTCCAGCAGCATCGGACAGGGCCAGCGGTGGTACCAAGAGACCCAGTACTTC
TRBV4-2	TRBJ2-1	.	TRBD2	CASSQTSGGHYNEQFF	TGTGCCAGCAGCCAAACTAGCGGGGGGCATTACAATGAGCAGTTCTTC